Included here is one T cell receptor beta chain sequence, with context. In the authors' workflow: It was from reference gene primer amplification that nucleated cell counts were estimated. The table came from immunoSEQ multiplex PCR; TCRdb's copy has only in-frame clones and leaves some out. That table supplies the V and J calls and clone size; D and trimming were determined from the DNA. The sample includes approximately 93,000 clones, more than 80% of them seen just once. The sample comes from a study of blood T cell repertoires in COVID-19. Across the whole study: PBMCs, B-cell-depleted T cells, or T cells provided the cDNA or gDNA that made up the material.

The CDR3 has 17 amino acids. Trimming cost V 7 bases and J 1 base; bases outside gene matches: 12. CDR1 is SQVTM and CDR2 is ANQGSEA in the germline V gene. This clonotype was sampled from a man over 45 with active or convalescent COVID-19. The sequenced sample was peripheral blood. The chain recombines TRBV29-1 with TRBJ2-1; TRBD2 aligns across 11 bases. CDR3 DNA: TGCAGCGCTGACACTAGCGGGAGTACTGGATCCTACAATGAGCAGTTCTTC. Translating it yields CSADTSGSTGSYNEQFF.